This TCR beta chain was sequenced for a study of spatial heterogeneity in lung cancer. As for the study in general: Consistent detection of more beta-chain than alpha-chain sequences was observed. Study-wide results and limits: Tumor mutation count correlated with how many alpha and beta TCRs expanded intratumorally.

This sample's time point: sample taken at primary tumor resection. The donors were 65 to 85 patients with non-small cell lung cancer that was early-stage and untreated. In each case, whole RNA from tumor, nontumor lung or frozen PBMC was sequenced unsorted. A unique molecular identifier was attached to every TCR cDNA molecule. TCRdb reprocessed the 5' RACE reads via MiXCR and lists one record per CDR3 protein. The sample shows about 1,400 distinct CDR3 sequences, about a fifth of them seen only once. Turning to this clonotype: The antigen is unknown. Because the library targeted alpha chains, this beta chain is an off-target read whose size means little.

CDR1 and CDR2 from the germline V gene are MNHEY and SVGAGI. This CDR3 is 13 amino acids long. The V gene lost 4 bases and the J gene lost 8 bases, with 13 bases spanning the gap. This rearrangement joins TRBV6-5 to TRBJ2-3; weak D call: TRBD2 (5 bases). The specimen was lung tumor tissue, collected at surgery. This TCR came from a male donor with early-stage non-small cell lung cancer. The CDR3 loop reads CASSSKEGSTQYF. CDR3 DNA sequence: TGTGCCAGCAGTTCCAAAGAGGGTAGTACGCAGTATTTT.